These T cell receptor beta chains were read from a single sample in a study of control samples from healthy donors and cancer patients. TCRdb keeps only in-frame clones here, not all; method: immunoSEQ multiplex PCR. The sample has about 120,000 clones; around 92% are singletons. The sample consisted of blood. These receptors were obtained from a woman in her forties or fifties in good health. CDR3s include the opening cysteine and the closing phenylalanine or tryptophan. D genes are given only for firm matches. Clone size is stated in some rows and not others, as once, few, many or a class when expanded.

clone size	D gene	V gene	J gene	CDR3 protein	CDR3 DNA
-	-	TRBV9	TRBJ2-6	CASSVEGTIANVLTF	TGTGCCAGCAGCGTAGAGGGGACGATAGCCAACGTCCTGACTTTC
many	-	TRBV6-1	TRBJ1-3	CASSEAGPLGNTIYF	TGTGCCAGCAGTGAAGCCGGACCTCTTGGAAACACCATATATTTT
-	-	TRBV29-1	TRBJ2-2	CSVRGGGWQHNTGELFF	TGCAGCGTCCGTGGGGGCGGGTGGCAACACAACACCGGGGAGCTGTTTTTT
-	-	TRBV7-9	TRBJ1-1	CASSFEGTNIEAFF	TGTGCCAGCAGCTTCGAAGGGACTAACATTGAAGCTTTCTTT
-	-	TRBV5-8	TRBJ1-3	CASSLASSGNTIYF	TGTGCCAGCAGCTTGGCCAGTTCTGGAAACACCATATATTTT
-	TRBD2	TRBV7-2	TRBJ2-7	CASSAQTGTSGHFSYEQYF	TGTGCCAGCAGCGCCCAAACCGGGACTAGCGGGCATTTCTCCTACGAGCAGTACTTC
once	-	TRBV3-1/TRBV3-2	TRBJ2-7	CASSQQGREQYF	TGTGCCAGCAGCCAACAGGGGCGCGAGCAGTACTTC
-	-	TRBV15	TRBJ2-3	CATSNSWTRGSGLDTQYF	TGTGCCACCAGCAACTCTTGGACAAGGGGATCTGGTTTAGATACGCAGTATTTT
-	-	TRBV2	TRBJ2-7	CASMGGGNEQYF	TGTGCCAGCATGGGCGGGGGCAACGAGCAGTACTTC
-	-	TRBV2	TRBJ1-1	CASSGQVGTEAFF	TGTGCCAGCAGTGGACAGGTGGGCACTGAAGCTTTCTTT
few	-	TRBV3-1/TRBV3-2	TRBJ2-5	CASSQFEETQYF	TGTGCCAGCAGCCAATTTGAGGAGACCCAGTACTTC
-	-	TRBV29-1	TRBJ1-1	CSVALKGGTEAFF	TGCAGCGTTGCTTTGAAGGGCGGCACTGAAGCTTTCTTT
-	-	TRBV28	TRBJ1-3	CASTNSGNTIYF	TGTGCCAGCACCAACAGTGGAAACACCATATATTTT
-	-	TRBV7-2	TRBJ2-3	CASSLDRLLPGTDTQYF	TGTGCCAGCAGCTTAGATCGTCTGCTCCCGGGCACAGATACGCAGTATTTT
-	-	TRBV29-1	TRBJ1-3	CSGAGVSGNTIYF	TGCAGCGGCGCCGGGGTCTCTGGAAACACCATATATTTT
-	TRBD1	TRBV30	TRBJ2-1	CAWSSIGGQGVYNEQFF	TGTGCCTGGAGTAGTATCGGGGGACAGGGTGTATACAATGAGCAGTTCTTC
-	TRBD2	TRBV5-4	TRBJ2-3	CASTRGGSGGQTTDTQYF	TGTGCCAGCACCCGGGGGGGTAGCGGGGGCCAAACCACAGATACGCAGTATTTT
-	-	TRBV25-1	TRBJ2-7	CASSESAVYEQYF	TGTGCCAGCAGTGAGAGCGCGGTGTACGAGCAGTACTTC
-	TRBD1	TRBV19	TRBJ2-1	CASSIQGDGLEQFF	TGTGCCAGTAGTATACAGGGGGACGGGCTGGAGCAGTTCTTC
-	-	TRBV12-3/TRBV12-4	TRBJ2-5	CASSGLETQYF	TGTGCCAGCAGTGGGTTAGAGACCCAGTACTTC
once	-	TRBV28	TRBJ2-1	CASSESARTSVEQFF	TGTGCCAGCAGCGAGTCGGCCCGAACCTCGGTTGAGCAGTTCTTC
-	-	TRBV5-1	TRBJ1-1	CASGARPRGMNTEAFF	TGCGCCAGCGGGGCCCGCCCGAGGGGAATGAACACTGAAGCTTTCTTT
few	-	TRBV7-9	TRBJ1-2	CASRALGANYGYTF	TGTGCCAGCAGGGCTTTGGGAGCTAACTATGGCTACACCTTC
-	TRBD2	TRBV9	TRBJ2-1	CASSARTGGGNEQFF	TGTGCCAGCAGCGCTCGTACGGGGGGAGGGAATGAGCAGTTCTTC
-	-	TRBV30	TRBJ2-1	CAWSVEGRTLNEQFF	TGTGCCTGGAGTGTAGAGGGTCGGACCCTTAATGAGCAGTTCTTC
once	-	TRBV5-1	TRBJ2-5	CASSPAGGLETQYF	TGCGCCAGCAGCCCTGCGGGTGGGCTGGAGACCCAGTACTTC
-	-	TRBV3-1/TRBV3-2	TRBJ1-6	CASSQNRLSSSSSYNSPLHF	TGTGCCAGCAGCCAAAACAGGCTTTCATCCTCAAGCTCCTATAATTCACCCCTCCACTTT
-	-	TRBV5-4	TRBJ1-2	CASSLGGGRDYGYTF	TGTGCCAGCAGCTTGGGGGGAGGCCGTGACTATGGCTACACCTTC
-	-	TRBV19	TRBJ1-5	CASRSDTLYASNQPQHF	TGTGCCAGTCGATCGGACACACTATACGCTAGCAATCAGCCCCAGCATTTT
-	-	TRBV30	TRBJ1-1	CAWSSNLRENEAFF	TGTGCCTGGAGTTCAAATCTACGGGAGAATGAAGCTTTCTTT
-	TRBD2	TRBV11-3	TRBJ2-1	CASSTGLGVDNEQFF	TGTGCCAGCAGCACGGGACTAGGAGTAGATAATGAGCAGTTCTTC
-	-	TRBV19	TRBJ1-4	CASSIDRTVSEKLFF	TGTGCCAGTAGTATAGATCGGACAGTATCTGAAAAACTGTTTTTT
-	-	TRBV21-1	TRBJ1-2	CASSKVGEGGDTNYGYTF	TGTGCCAGCAGCAAAGTTGGTGAGGGCGGAGATACTAACTATGGCTACACCTTC
once	-	TRBV9	TRBJ2-3	CASSTRLLVNTDTQYF	TGTGCCAGCAGCACGCGATTACTAGTCAACACAGATACGCAGTATTTT
-	TRBD1	TRBV2	TRBJ2-7	CASLGQGYEQYF	TGTGCCAGCCTGGGACAGGGCTACGAGCAGTACTTC
once	-	TRBV12-3/TRBV12-4	TRBJ1-2	CASSWEGGYGYTF	TGTGCCAGCAGTTGGGAGGGTGGGTATGGCTACACCTTC
-	-	TRBV5-1	TRBJ1-1	CASSMRQDTEAFF	TGCGCCAGCAGCATGCGACAGGACACTGAAGCTTTCTTT
-	-	TRBV24-1	TRBJ2-6	CATSVGFSGANVLTF	TGTGCCACCAGTGTGGGATTCTCTGGGGCCAACGTCCTGACTTTC
-	TRBD2	TRBV4-1	TRBJ2-7	CASSQGPGLAGRWYEQYF	TGCGCCAGCAGCCAGGGACCGGGACTAGCAGGGAGATGGTACGAGCAGTACTTC
-	-	TRBV10-3	TRBJ1-1	CAISEIGRGDTEAFF	TGTGCCATCAGTGAGATAGGCAGGGGAGACACTGAAGCTTTCTTT
-	-	TRBV10-3	TRBJ2-2	CAITPGAGTGELFF	TGTGCCATCACCCCAGGGGCGGGCACCGGGGAGCTGTTTTTT
-	-	TRBV11-1	TRBJ2-7	CASSFSPFVAGDEQYF	TGTGCCAGCAGCTTTTCCCCCTTCGTGGCAGGGGACGAGCAGTACTTC
-	-	TRBV7-9	TRBJ1-2	CASSSPVTAHYGYTF	TGTGCCAGCAGCTCGCCCGTGACAGCCCACTATGGCTACACCTTC
-	-	TRBV2	TRBJ1-5	CASSEHRAHQPQHF	TGTGCCAGCAGTGAACACAGGGCCCATCAGCCCCAGCATTTT
-	-	TRBV5-1	TRBJ1-2	CASSSQDLSNGYTF	TGCGCCAGCAGCTCTCAAGACTTATCCAACGGCTACACCTTC